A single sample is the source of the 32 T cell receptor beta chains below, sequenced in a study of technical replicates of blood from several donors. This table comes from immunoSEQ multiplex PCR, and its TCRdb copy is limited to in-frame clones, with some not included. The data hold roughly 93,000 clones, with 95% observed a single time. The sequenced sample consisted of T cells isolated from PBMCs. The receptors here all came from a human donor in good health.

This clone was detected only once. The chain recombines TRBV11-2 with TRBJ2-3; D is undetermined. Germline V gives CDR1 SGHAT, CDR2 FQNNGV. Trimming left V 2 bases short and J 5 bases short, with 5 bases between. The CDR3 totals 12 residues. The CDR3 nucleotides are TGTGCCAGCAGCTTAAGCGTAGATACGCAGTATTTT. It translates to CASSLSVDTQYF.

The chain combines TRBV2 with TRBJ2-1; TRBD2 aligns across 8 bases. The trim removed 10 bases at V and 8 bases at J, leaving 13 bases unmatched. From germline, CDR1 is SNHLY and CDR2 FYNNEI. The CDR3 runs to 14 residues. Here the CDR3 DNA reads TGTGCCACCGTCGAAGCGGGAGAGGCTTATGAGCAGTTCTTC. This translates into CATVEAGEAYEQFF.

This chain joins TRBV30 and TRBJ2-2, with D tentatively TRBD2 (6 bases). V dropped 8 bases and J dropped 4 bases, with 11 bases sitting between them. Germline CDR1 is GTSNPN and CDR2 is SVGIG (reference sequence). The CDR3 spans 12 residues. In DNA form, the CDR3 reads TGTGCCCGGGACTTCGCCACCGGGGAGCTGTTTTTT. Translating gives CARDFATGELFF.

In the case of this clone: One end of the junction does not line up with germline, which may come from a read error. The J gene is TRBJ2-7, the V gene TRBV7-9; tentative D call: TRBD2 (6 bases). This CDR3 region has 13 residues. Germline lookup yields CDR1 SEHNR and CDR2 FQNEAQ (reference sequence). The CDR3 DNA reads TGTGCCAGCAGCTTTGGGGACTCCCACGAGCAGTACTTC. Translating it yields CASSFGDSHEQYF.

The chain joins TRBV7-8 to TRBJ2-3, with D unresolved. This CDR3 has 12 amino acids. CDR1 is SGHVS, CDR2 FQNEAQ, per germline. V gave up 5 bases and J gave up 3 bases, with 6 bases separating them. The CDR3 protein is CASSELTDTQYF. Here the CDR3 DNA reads TGTGCCAGCAGCGAGTTGACAGATACGCAGTATTTT.

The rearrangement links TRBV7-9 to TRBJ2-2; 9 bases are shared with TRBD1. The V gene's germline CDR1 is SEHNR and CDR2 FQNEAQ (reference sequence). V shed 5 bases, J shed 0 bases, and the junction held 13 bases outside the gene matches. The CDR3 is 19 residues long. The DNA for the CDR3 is TGTGCCAGCAGCACAAAGACGGGACAGGGCAGCGCGAACACCGGGGAGCTGTTTTTT. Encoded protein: CASSTKTGQGSANTGELFF.

The CDR3 protein is CASSERFRQGRSETQHF. CDR3 in DNA: TGTGCCAGCAGTGAAAGGTTTCGACAGGGACGCTCTGAGACCCAGCATTTT. V is TRBV6-1 and J is TRBJ1-5; 7 bases align to TRBD1. CDR1 is MNHNS, CDR2 SASEGT, per germline. The CDR3 sequence is 17 residues long. Losses at the gene ends were 2 bases for V and 11 bases for J; bases not matched to a gene: 18.

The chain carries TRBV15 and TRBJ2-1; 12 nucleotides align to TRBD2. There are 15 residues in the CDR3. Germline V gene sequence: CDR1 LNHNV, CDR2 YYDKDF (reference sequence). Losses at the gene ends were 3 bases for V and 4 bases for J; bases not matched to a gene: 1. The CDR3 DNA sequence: TGTGCCACCAGCAGGACTAGCGGGGGTTACAATGAGCAGTTCTTC. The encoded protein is CATSRTSGGYNEQFF.

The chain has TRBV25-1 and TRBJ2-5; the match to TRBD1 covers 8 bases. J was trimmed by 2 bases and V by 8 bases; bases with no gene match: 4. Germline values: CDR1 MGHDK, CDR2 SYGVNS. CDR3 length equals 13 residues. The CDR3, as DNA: TGTGCCAGCGGACAGGGCATACAAGAGACCCAGTACTTC. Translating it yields CASGQGIQETQYF.

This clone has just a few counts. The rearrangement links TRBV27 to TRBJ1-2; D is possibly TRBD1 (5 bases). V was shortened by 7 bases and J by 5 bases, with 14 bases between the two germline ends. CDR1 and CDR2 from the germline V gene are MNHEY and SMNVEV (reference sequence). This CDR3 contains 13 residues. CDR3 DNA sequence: TGTGCCAGCAAGCCGCGGGGGGGTTATGGCTACACCTTC. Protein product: CASKPRGGYGYTF.

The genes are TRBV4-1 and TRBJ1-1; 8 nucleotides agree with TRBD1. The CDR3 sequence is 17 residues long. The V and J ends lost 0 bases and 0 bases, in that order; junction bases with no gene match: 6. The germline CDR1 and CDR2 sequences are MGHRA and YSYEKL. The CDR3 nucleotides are TGCGCCAGCAGCCAAGATCCCAGGGGGCCCCTGAACACTGAAGCTTTCTTT. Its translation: CASSQDPRGPLNTEAFF.

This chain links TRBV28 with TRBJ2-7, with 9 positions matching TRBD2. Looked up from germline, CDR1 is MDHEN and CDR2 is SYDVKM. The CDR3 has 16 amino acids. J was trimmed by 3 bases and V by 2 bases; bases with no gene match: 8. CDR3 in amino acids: CASSLPLAGANYEQYF. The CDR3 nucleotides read TGTGCCAGCAGTTTACCCTTAGCGGGAGCGAACTACGAGCAGTACTTC.

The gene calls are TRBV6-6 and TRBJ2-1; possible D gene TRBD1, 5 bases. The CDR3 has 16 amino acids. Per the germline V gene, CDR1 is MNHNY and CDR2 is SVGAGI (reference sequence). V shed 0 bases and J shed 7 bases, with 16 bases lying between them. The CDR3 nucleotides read TGTGCCAGCAGTTACTCGATAGGGGCTGGTGAAAATGAGCAGTTCTTC. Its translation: CASSYSIGAGENEQFF.

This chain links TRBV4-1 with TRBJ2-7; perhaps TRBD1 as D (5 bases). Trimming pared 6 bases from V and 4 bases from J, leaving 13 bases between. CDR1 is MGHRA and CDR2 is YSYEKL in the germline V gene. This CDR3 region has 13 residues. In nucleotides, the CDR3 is TGCGCCAGCAGTCCAAAAGGGGTATACGAGCAGTACTTC. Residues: CASSPKGVYEQYF.

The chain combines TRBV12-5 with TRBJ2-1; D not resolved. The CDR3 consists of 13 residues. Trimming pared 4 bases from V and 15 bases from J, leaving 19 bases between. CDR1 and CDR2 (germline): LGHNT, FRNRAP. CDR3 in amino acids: CASGSLGSTRRFF. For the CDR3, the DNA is TGTGCTAGTGGTTCCCTCGGGTCTACCCGGCGGTTCTTC.

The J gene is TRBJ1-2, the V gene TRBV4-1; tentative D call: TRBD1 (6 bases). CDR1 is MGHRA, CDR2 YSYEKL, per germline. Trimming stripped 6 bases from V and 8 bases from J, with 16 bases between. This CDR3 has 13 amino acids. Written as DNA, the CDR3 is TGCGCCAGCAGTCGCGCAGGGGCTGGAGGCTACACCTTC. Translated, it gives CASSRAGAGGYTF.

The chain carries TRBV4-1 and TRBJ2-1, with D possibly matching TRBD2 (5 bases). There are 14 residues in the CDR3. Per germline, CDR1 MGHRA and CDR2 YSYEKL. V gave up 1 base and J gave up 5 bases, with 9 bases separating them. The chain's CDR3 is CASSQGTGDNEQFF. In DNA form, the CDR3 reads TGCGCCAGCAGCCAAGGTACCGGGGACAATGAGCAGTTCTTC.

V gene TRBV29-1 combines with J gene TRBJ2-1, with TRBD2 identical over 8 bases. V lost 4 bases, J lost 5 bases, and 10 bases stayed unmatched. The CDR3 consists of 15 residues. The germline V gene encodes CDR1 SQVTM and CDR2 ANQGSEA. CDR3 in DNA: TGCAGCGTTGGTTTTACTAGCGGAGCAAACAATGAGCAGTTCTTC. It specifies CSVGFTSGANNEQFF.

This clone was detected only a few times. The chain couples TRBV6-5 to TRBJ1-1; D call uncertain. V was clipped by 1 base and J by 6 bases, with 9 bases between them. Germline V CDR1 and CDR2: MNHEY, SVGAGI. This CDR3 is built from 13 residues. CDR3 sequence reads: CASSYFDGAEAFF. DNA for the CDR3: TGTGCCAGCAGTTACTTTGACGGGGCTGAAGCTTTCTTT.

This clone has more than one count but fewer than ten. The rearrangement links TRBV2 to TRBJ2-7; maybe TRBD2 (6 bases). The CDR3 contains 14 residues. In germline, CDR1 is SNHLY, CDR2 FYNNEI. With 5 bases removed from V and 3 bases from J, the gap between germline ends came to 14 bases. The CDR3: CASSYGSPSYEQYF. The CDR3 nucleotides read TGTGCCAGCAGTTACGGGAGTCCGAGCTACGAGCAGTACTTC.

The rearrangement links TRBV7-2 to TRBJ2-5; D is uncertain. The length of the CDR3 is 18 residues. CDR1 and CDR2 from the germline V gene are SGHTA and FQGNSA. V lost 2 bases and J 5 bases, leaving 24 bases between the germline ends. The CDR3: CASSLYLPGLGSRETQYF. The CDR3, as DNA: TGTGCCAGCAGCTTATACCTACCAGGATTAGGCAGCAGGGAGACCCAGTACTTC.

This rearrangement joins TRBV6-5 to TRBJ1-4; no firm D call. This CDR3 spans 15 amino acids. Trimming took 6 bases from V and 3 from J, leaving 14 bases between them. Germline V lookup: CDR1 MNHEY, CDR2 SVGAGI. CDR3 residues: CASRPPGLPNEKLFF. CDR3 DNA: TGTGCCAGCAGGCCCCCCGGGTTGCCTAATGAAAAACTGTTTTTT.

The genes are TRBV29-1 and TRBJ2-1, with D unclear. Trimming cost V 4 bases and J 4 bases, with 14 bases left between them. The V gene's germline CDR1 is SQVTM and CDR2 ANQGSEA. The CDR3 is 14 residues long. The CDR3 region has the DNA TGCAGCGTTGGCCCGAGACTCTCTTACAATGAGCAGTTCTTC. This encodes CSVGPRLSYNEQFF.

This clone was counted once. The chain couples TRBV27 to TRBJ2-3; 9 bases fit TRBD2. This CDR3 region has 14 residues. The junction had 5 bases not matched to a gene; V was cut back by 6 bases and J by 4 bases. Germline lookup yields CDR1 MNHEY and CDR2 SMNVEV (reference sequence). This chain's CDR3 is CASRAGGQADTQYF. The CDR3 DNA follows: TGTGCCAGCAGGGCGGGGGGGCAAGCAGATACGCAGTATTTT.

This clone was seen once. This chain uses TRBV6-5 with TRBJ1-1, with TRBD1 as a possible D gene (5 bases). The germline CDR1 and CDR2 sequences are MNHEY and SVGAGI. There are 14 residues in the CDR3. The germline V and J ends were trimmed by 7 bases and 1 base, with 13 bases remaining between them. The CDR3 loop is CASTTTQGNTEAFF. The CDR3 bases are TGTGCCAGCACTACAACGCAGGGGAACACTGAAGCTTTCTTT.

The CDR3, as DNA: TGTGCCAGCAGTTACTCTGGACAGTTCTACGAGCAGTACTTC. This translates into CASSYSGQFYEQYF. The V call is TRBV6-5, the J call TRBJ2-7; the D gene is possibly TRBD1 (6 bases). With 0 bases removed from V and 3 bases from J, the gap between germline ends came to 9 bases. The germline V gene encodes CDR1 MNHEY and CDR2 SVGAGI. The CDR3 sequence is 14 residues long.

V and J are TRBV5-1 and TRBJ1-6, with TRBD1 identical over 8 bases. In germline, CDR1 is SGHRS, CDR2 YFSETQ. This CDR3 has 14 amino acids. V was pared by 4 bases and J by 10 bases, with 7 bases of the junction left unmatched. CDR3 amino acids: CASSPGQGGSPLHF. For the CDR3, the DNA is TGCGCCAGCAGCCCCGGACAGGGAGGGTCACCCCTCCACTTT.

DNA for the CDR3: TGCGCCAGCAGCTTAGGACGCGGAGGGATCACAGATACGCAGTATTTT. Translating gives CASSLGRGGITDTQYF. The chain has TRBV5-1 and TRBJ2-3; a possible D gene is TRBD2 (6 bases). The CDR3 is 16 amino acids. Germline lookup yields CDR1 SGHRS and CDR2 YFSETQ. V was clipped by 2 bases and J by 2 bases, with 15 bases between them.

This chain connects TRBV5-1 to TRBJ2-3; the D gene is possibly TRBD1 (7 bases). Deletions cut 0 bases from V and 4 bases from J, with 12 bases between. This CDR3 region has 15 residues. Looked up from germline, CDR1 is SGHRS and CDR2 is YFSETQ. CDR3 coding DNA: TGCGCCAGCAGCTTGGGCCAGGGGGGTCCAGATACGCAGTATTTT. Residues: CASSLGQGGPDTQYF.

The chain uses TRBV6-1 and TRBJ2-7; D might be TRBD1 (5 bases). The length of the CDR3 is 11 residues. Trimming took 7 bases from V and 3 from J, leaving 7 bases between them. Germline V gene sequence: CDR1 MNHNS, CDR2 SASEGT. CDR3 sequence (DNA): TGTGCCAGCATAAGGGGCTACGAGCAGTACTTC. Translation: CASIRGYEQYF.

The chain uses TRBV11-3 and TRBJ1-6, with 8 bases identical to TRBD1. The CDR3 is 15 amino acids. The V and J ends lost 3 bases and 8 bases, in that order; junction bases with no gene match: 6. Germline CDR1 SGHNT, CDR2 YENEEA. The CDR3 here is CASSLTGARDSPLHF. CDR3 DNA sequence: TGTGCCAGCAGCTTGACAGGGGCTCGGGATTCACCCCTCCACTTT.

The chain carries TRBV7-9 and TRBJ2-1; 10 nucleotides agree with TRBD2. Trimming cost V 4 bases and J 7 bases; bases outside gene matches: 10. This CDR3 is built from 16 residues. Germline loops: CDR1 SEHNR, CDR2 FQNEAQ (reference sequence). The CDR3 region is CASSSEASGGGNEQFF. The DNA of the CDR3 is TGTGCCAGCAGCTCAGAGGCTAGCGGGGGAGGTAATGAGCAGTTCTTC.